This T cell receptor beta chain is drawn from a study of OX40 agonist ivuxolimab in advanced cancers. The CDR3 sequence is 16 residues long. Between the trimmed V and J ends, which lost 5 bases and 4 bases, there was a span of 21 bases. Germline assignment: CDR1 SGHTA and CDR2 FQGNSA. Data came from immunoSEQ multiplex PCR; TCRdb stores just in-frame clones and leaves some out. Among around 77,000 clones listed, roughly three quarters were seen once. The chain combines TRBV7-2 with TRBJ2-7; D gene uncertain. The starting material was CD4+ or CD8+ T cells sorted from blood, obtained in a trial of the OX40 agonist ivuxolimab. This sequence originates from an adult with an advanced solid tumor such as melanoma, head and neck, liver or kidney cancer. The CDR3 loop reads CASSPLGTILLYEQYF. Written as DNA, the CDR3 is TGTGCCAGCAGCCCGCTCGGCACGATCTTGCTGTACGAGCAGTACTTC.